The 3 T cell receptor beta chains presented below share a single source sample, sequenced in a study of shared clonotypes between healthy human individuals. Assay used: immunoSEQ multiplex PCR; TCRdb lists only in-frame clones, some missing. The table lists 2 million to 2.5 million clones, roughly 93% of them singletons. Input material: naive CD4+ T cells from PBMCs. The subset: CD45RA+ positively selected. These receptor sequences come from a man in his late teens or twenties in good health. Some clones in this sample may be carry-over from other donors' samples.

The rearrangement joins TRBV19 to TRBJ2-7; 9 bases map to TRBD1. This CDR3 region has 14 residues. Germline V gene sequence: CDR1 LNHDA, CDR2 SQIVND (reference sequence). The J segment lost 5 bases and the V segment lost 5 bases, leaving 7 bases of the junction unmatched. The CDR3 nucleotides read TGTGCCAGTAGTGTCCCGGGACAGGGTAACGAGCAGTACTTC. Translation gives CASSVPGQGNEQYF.

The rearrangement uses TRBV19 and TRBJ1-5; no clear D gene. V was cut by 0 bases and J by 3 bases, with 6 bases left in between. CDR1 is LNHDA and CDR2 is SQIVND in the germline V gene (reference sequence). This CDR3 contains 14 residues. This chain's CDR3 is CASSIDRYNQPQHF. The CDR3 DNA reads TGTGCCAGTAGTATAGACAGGTACAATCAGCCCCAGCATTTT.

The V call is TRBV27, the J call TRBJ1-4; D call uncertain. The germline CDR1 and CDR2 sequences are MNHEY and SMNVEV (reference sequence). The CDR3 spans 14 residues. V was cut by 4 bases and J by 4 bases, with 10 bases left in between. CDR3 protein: CASSSPGVNEKLFF. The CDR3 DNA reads TGTGCCAGCAGTTCCCCGGGAGTTAATGAAAAACTGTTTTTT.